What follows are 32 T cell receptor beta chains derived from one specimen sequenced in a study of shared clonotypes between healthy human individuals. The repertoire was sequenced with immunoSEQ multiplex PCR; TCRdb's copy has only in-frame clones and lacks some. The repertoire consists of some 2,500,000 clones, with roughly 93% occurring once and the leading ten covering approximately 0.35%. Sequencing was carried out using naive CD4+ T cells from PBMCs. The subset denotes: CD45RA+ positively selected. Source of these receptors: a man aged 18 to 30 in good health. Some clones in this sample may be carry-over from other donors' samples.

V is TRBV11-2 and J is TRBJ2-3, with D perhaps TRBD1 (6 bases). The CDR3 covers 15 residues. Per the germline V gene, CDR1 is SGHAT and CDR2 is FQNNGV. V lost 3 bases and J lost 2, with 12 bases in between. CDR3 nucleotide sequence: TGTGCCAGCAGCTTCCTAACAGGGTCCACAGATACGCAGTATTTT. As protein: CASSFLTGSTDTQYF. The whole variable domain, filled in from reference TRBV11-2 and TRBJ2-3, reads EAGVAQSPRYKIIEKRQSVAFWCNPISGHATLYWYQQILGQGPKLLIQFQNNGVVDDSQLPKDRFSAERLKGVDSTLKIQPAKLEDSAVYLCASSFLTGSTDTQYFGPGTRLTVL.

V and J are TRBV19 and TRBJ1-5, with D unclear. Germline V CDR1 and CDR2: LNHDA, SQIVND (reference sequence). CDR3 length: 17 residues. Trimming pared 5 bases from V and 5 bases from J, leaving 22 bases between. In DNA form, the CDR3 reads TGTGCCAGTAGTCCCCGGGGAGGGCCTATGTTTGATCAGCCCCAGCATTTT. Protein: CASSPRGGPMFDQPQHF. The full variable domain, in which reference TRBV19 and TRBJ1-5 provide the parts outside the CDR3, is DGGITQSPKYLFRKEGQNVTLSCEQNLNHDAMYWYRQDPGQGLRLIYYSQIVNDFQKGDIAEGYSVSREKKESFPLTVTSAQKNPTAFYLCASSPRGGPMFDQPQHFGDGTRLSIL.

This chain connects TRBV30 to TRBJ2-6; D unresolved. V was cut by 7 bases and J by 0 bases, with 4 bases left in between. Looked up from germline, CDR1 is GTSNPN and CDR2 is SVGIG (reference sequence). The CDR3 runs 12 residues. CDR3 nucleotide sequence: TGTGCCTTCTCCTCTGGGGCCAACGTCCTGACTTTC. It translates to CAFSSGANVLTF.

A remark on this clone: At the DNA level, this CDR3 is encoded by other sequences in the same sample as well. Here the CDR3 reads CASSTGTGNYEQYF. The DNA for the CDR3 is TGCGCCAGCAGCACCGGGACAGGGAACTACGAGCAGTACTTC. This chain connects TRBV5-1 to TRBJ2-7; 9 bases match TRBD1. J lost 3 bases, V lost 4 bases, and 5 bases had no gene match. CDR1 and CDR2 (germline): SGHRS, YFSETQ. There are 14 residues in the CDR3.

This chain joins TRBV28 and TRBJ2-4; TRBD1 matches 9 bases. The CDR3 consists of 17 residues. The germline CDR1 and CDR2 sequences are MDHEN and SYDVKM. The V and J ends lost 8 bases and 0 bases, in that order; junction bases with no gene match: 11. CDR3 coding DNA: TGTGCCAGCTGGGGACAGGGAAAATCGGTAGCCAAAAACATTCAGTACTTC. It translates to CASWGQGKSVAKNIQYF.

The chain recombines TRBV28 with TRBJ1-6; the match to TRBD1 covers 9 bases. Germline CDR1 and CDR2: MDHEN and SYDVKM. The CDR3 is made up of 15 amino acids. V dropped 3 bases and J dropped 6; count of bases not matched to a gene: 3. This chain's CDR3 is CASSFPGQGNSPLHF. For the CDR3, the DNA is TGTGCCAGCAGTTTCCCGGGACAGGGTAATTCACCCCTCCACTTT.

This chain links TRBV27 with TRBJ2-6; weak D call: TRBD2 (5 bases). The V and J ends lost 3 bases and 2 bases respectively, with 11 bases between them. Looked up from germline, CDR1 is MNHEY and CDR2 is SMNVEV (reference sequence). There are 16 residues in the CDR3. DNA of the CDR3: TGTGCCAGCAGTTTCCGGGGATCAGCTGGGGCCAACGTCCTGACTTTC. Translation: CASSFRGSAGANVLTF.

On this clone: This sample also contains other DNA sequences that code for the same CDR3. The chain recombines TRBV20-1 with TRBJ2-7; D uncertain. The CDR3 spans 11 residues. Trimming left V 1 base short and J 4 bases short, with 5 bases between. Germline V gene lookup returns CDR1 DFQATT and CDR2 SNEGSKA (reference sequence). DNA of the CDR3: TGCAGTGCTAGAGCCGGGTACGAGCAGTACTTC. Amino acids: CSARAGYEQYF.

The CDR3 region is CASRESAADTQYF. The CDR3 coding sequence is TGTGCCAGCAGAGAATCTGCCGCAGATACGCAGTATTTT. This rearrangement joins TRBV2 to TRBJ2-3; D remains unclear. Germline CDR1 SNHLY, CDR2 FYNNEI. The CDR3 covers 13 residues. V lost 6 bases and J lost 4, with 11 bases in between.

This CDR3 is CASLPGSNSYNEQFF. The CDR3 DNA reads TGCGCCAGCTTGCCGGGCAGCAACTCCTACAATGAGCAGTTCTTC. The V call is TRBV5-1, the J call TRBJ2-1, with no clear D. The germline V gene encodes CDR1 SGHRS and CDR2 YFSETQ. This CDR3 contains 15 residues. Trimming pared 7 bases from V and 0 bases from J, leaving 14 bases between.

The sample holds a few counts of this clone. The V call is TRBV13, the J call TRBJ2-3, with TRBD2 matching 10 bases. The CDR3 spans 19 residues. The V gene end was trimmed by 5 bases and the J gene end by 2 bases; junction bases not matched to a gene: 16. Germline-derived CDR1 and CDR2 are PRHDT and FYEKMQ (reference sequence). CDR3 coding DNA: TGTGCCAGCAGCCACGAAAGGATTGGACTAGCGGAAGACACAGATACGCAGTATTTT. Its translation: CASSHERIGLAEDTDTQYF.

Here the CDR3 DNA reads TGTGCCAGCAGAAAAACAGGGTCGGTGGCTAATGAAAAACTGTTTTTT. This encodes CASRKTGSVANEKLFF. This chain uses TRBV2 with TRBJ1-4; perhaps TRBD1 as D (6 bases). Trimming took 6 bases from V and 3 from J, leaving 17 bases between them. Germline V gene data show CDR1 as SNHLY and CDR2 as FYNNEI. This CDR3 is 16 amino acids long.

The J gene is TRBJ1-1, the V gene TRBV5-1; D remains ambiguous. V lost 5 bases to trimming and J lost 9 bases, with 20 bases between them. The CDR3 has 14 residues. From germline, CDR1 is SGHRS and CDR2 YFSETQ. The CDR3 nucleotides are TGCGCCAGCAGTCGAACTGTCCCGAATCTCCAAGCTTTCTTT. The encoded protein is CASSRTVPNLQAFF.

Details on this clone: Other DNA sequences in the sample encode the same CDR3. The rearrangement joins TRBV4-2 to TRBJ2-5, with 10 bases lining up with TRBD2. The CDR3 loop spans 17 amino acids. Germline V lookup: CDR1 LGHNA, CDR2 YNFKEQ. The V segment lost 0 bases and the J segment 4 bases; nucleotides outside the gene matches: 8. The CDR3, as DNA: TGTGCCAGCAGCCAAGACGGAAGCGGGAGGGCCGGAGAGACCCAGTACTTC. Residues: CASSQDGSGRAGETQYF.

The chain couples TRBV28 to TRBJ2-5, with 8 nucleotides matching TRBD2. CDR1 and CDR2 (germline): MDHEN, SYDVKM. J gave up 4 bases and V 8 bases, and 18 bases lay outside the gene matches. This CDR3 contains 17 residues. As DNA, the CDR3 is TGTGCCAGCGGAAAACAACTAGCGGTCCCCCCGAGAGAGACCCAGTACTTC. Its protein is CASGKQLAVPPRETQYF. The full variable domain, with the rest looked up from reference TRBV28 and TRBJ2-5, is DVKVTQSSRYLVKRTGEKVFLECVQDMDHENMFWYRQDPGLGLRLIYFSYDVKMKEKGDIPEGYSVSREKKERFSLILESASTNQTSMYLCASGKQLAVPPRETQYFGPGTRLLVL.

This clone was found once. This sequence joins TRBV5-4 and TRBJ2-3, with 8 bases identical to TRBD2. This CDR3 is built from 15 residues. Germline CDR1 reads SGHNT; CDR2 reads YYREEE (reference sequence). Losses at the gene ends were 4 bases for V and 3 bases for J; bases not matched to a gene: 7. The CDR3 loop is CASSPGGASTDTQYF. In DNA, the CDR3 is TGTGCCAGCAGCCCGGGGGGGGCCTCGACAGATACGCAGTATTTT.

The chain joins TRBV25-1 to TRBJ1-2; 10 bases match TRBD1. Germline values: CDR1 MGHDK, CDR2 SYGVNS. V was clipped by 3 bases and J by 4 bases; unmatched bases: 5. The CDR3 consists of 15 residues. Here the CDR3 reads CASSEGTGAFYGYTF. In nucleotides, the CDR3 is TGTGCCAGCAGTGAGGGGACAGGGGCATTCTATGGCTACACCTTC.

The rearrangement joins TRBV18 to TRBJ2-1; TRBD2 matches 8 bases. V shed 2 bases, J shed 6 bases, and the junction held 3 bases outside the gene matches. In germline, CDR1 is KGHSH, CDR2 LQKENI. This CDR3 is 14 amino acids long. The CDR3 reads CASSPSGGGNEQFF. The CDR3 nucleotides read TGTGCCAGCTCACCATCGGGGGGGGGCAATGAGCAGTTCTTC.

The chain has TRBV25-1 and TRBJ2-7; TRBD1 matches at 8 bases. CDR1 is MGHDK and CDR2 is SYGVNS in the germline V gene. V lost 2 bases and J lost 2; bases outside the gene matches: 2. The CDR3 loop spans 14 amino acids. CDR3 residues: CASSEDRGPYEQYF. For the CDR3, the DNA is TGTGCCAGCAGTGAAGACAGGGGCCCCTACGAGCAGTACTTC.

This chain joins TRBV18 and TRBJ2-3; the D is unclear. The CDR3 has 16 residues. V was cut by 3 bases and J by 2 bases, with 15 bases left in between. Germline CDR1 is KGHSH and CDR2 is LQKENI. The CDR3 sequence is CASSPLNSRNTDTQYF. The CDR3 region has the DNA TGTGCCAGCTCACCCCTCAATAGCAGAAACACAGATACGCAGTATTTT.

CDR3: CASSASGRRITEAFF. As DNA, the CDR3 is TGTGCCAGCAGCGCCTCTGGACGAAGGATCACTGAAGCTTTCTTT. This chain joins TRBV9 and TRBJ1-1, with D unclear. Germline assignment: CDR1 SGDLS and CDR2 YYNGEE. V was trimmed by 3 bases and J by 4 bases, leaving 16 bases between them. The CDR3 is made up of 15 amino acids.

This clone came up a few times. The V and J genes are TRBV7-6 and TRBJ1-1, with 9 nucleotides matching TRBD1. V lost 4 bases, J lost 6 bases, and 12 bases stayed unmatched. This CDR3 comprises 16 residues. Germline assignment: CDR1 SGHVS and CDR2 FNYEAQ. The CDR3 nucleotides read TGTGCCAGCAGCTCCCCCGGACAGGGGCGTATCGCTGAAGCTTTCTTT. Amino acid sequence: CASSSPGQGRIAEAFF.

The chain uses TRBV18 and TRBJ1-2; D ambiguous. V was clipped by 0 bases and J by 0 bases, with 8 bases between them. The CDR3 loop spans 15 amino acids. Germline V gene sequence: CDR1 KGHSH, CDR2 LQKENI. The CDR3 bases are TGTGCCAGCTCACCACCTGACGGTACTAACTATGGCTACACCTTC. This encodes CASSPPDGTNYGYTF.

The CDR3 DNA sequence: TGTGCCAGCAGCCAAGATATCAGGGCCTATGGCTACACCTTC. Translated, it gives CASSQDIRAYGYTF. The chain couples TRBV14 to TRBJ1-2; possibly TRBD1 for D (5 bases). Trimming stripped 0 bases from V and 4 bases from J, with 9 bases between. Germline-derived CDR1 and CDR2 are SGHDN and FVKESK. CDR3 size: 14 residues.

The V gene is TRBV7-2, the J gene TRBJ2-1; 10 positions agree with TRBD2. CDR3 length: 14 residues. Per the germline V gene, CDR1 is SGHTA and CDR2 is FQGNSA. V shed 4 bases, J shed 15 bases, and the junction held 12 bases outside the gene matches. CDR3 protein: CASSSPQSGRARFF. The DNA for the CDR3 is TGTGCCAGCAGCTCCCCTCAAAGCGGGAGGGCCCGGTTCTTC.

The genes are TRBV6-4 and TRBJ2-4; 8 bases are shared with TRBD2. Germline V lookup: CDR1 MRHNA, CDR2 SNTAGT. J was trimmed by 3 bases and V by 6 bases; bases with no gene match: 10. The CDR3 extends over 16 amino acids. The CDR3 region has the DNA TGTGCCAGCAGCCCCGCCGCGGGAGGCGGCAAAAACATTCAGTACTTC. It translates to CASSPAAGGGKNIQYF.

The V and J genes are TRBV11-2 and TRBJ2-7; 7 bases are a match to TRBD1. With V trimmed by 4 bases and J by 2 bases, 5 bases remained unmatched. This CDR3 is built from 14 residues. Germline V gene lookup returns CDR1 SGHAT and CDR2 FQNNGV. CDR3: CASSSDRLAYEQYF. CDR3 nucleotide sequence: TGTGCCAGCAGCTCGGACAGGCTAGCCTACGAGCAGTACTTC. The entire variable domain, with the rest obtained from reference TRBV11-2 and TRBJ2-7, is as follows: EAGVAQSPRYKIIEKRQSVAFWCNPISGHATLYWYQQILGQGPKLLIQFQNNGVVDDSQLPKDRFSAERLKGVDSTLKIQPAKLEDSAVYLCASSSDRLAYEQYFGPGTRLTVT.

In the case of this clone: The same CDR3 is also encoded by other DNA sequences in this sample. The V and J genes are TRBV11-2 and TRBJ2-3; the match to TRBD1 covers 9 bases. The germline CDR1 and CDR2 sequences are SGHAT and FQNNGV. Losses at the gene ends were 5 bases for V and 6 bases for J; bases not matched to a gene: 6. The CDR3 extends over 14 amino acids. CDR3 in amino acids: CASSPGQGRDTQYF. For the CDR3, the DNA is TGTGCCAGCAGCCCCGGACAGGGGAGGGATACGCAGTATTTT.

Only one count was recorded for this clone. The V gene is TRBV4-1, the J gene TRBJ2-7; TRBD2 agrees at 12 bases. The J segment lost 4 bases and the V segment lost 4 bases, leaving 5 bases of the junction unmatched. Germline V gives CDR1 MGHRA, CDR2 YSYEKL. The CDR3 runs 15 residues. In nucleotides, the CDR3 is TGCGCCAGCAGCCGCACACTAGCGGGAGGTTACGAGCAGTACTTC. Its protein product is CASSRTLAGGYEQYF.

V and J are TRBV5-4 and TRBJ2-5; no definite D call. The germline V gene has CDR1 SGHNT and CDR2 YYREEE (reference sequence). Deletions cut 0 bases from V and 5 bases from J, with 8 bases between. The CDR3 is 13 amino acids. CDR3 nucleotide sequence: TGTGCCAGCAGCTTGGCCGGAAGCGAGACCCAGTACTTC. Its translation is CASSLAGSETQYF.

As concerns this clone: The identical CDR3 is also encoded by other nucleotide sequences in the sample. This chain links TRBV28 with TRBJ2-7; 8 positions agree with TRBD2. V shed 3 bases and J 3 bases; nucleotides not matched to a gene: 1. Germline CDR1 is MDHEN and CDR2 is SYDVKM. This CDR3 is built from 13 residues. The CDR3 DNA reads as TGTGCCAGCAGTTTCAGCGGGAGCTACGAGCAGTACTTC. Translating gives CASSFSGSYEQYF. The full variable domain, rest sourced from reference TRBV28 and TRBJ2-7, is DVKVTQSSRYLVKRTGEKVFLECVQDMDHENMFWYRQDPGLGLRLIYFSYDVKMKEKGDIPEGYSVSREKKERFSLILESASTNQTSMYLCASSFSGSYEQYFGPGTRLTVT.

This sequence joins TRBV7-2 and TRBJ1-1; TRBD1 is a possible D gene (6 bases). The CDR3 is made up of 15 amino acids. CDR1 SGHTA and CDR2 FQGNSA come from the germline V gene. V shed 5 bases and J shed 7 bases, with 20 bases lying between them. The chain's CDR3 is CASSLGGRGLIEAFF. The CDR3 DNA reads TGTGCCAGCAGCCTGGGGGGCAGGGGCCTAATTGAAGCTTTCTTT.